The T cell receptor beta chain under discussion was sequenced for a study of cytomegalovirus exposure and HLA in healthy donors. Broader study findings: From TCR beta sequences, most subjects' HLA-A and HLA-B alleles were reportedly predicted accurately.

This CDR3 comprises 13 residues. CDR1 is LNHDA and CDR2 is SQIVND in the germline V gene (reference sequence). Trimming removed 1 base from V and 5 bases from J, with 8 bases in between. On this clone itself: Its antigen is unidentified.

Primers: 60 Vbeta forward and 13 Jbeta reverse. The repertoire was sequenced with immunoSEQ multiplex PCR; TCRdb's copy has only in-frame clones and lacks some. The data show more than 150,000 clones, 81% seen once. The sample consisted of PBMCs. The sequence was collected from a middle-aged man in good health and CMV-seropositive. The chain is built from TRBV19 and TRBJ2-5; D is perhaps TRBD2 (6 bases). The CDR3 sequence is CASSIGGGETQYF. The CDR3 DNA reads as TGTGCCAGTAGTATAGGCGGAGGGGAGACCCAGTACTTC.